The sequence of this TCR beta chain was determined in a study of neurological immune-mediated disorders. TCRdb independently ran MiXCR on the 5' RACE reads; one entry per CDR3 protein. The sample has more than 13,000 distinct CDR3 sequences, 6% to 8% seen once; the top ten hold around a quarter. This clonotype was observed many times. V was clipped by 7 bases and J by 6 bases; unmatched bases: 13. CDR1 is MNHEY, CDR2 SVGAGI, per germline. The CDR3 runs to 15 residues. The V gene is TRBV6-5, the J gene TRBJ2-7; 9 positions match TRBD1. Material for sequencing was CD8+ T cells from blood. The TCR comes from a woman between 35 and 50 years old in good health. The CDR3 sequence is CASNEGLGTGSEQYF. CDR3 coding DNA: TGTGCCAGCAATGAGGGTCTAGGGACAGGGTCCGAGCAGTACTTC.